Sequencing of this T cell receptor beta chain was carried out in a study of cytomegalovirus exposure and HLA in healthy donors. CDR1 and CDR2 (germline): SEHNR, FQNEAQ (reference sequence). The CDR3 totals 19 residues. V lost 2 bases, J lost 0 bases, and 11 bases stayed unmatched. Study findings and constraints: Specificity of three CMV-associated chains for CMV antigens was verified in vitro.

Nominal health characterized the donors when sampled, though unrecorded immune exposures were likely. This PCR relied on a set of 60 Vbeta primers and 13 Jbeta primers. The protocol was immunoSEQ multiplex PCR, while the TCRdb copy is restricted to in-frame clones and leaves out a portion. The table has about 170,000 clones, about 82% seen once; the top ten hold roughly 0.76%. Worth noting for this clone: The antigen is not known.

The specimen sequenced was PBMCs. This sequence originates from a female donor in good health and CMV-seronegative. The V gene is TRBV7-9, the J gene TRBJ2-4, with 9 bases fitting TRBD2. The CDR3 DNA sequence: TGTGCCAGCAGCTTATATCAGATTAGCGGGAGTATAGCCAAAAACATTCAGTACTTC. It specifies CASSLYQISGSIAKNIQYF.